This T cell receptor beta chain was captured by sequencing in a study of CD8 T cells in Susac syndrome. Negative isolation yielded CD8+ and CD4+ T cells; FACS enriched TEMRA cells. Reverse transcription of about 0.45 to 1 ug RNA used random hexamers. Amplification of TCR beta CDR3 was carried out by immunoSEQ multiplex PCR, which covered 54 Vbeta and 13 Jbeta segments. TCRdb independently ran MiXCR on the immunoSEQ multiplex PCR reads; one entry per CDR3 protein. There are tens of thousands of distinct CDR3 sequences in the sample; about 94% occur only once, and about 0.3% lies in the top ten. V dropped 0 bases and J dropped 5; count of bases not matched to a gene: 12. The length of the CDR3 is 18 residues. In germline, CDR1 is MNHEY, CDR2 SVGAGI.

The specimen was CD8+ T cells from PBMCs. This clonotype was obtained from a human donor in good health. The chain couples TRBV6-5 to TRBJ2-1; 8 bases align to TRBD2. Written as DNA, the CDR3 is TGTGCCAGCAGTTACTCGATCGCTCGGACTAGCCAACACAATGAGCAGTTCTTC. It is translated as CASSYSIARTSQHNEQFF.